These T cell receptor beta chains were read from a single sample in a study of technical replicates of blood from four donors. Method: immunoSEQ multiplex PCR; TCRdb's copy keeps in-frame clones and lacks some. The data hold about 82,000 clones, with roughly 95% observed a single time. Source material: T cells isolated from PBMCs. These receptor sequences come from a human donor in good health. Both conserved end residues are part of each CDR3. Fields, in order: CDR3 protein, CDR3 DNA, V gene, D gene, J gene, clone size. A D gene is named only where the DNA matches it firmly. Size tells how often a clone was seen (once, few, many) or the class of an expanded clone, and some rows leave it out.

CASSQGAYATNEKLFF | TGCGCCAGCAGCCAAGGGGCCTATGCGACTAATGAAAAACTGTTTTTT | TRBV4-1 | . | TRBJ1-4 | .
CASSSTWEQYF | TGTGCCAGCAGTTCAACTTGGGAGCAGTACTTC | TRBV7-9 | . | TRBJ2-7 | .
CASGQVREQFF | TGTGCCAGCGGACAGGTGCGGGAGCAGTTCTTC | TRBV25-1 | TRBD1 | TRBJ2-1 | .
CASSEVAGDYEQYF | TGCGCCAGCAGCGAGGTAGCGGGGGACTACGAGCAGTACTTC | TRBV4-3 | TRBD2 | TRBJ2-7 | .
CASRIAGNPTDTQYF | TGTGCCAGCAGAATAGCGGGCAACCCCACAGATACGCAGTATTTT | TRBV6-5 | TRBD2 | TRBJ2-3 | .
CASFSISSGLLNNEQFF | TGTGCCAGCTTCTCAATATCATCGGGACTCCTCAACAATGAGCAGTTCTTC | TRBV18 | . | TRBJ2-1 | .
CASSSDWNSYEQYF | TGCGCCAGCAGCTCCGACTGGAACTCCTACGAGCAGTACTTC | TRBV5-1 | . | TRBJ2-7 | .
CASSQGRNTEAFF | TGTGCCAGCAGTCAGGGGCGAAACACTGAAGCTTTCTTT | TRBV28 | . | TRBJ1-1 | .
CASSESQAGGHEQYF | TGCGCCAGCAGTGAGTCGCAAGCGGGAGGCCACGAGCAGTACTTC | TRBV10-2 | TRBD2 | TRBJ2-7 | .
CASSKYNEQFF | TGTGCCAGCAGCAAATACAATGAGCAGTTCTTC | TRBV6-5 | . | TRBJ2-1 | .
CASRSRTNNNEQFF | TGTGCCAGCAGATCACGGACTAACAACAATGAGCAGTTCTTC | TRBV6-5 | . | TRBJ2-1 | .
CASSPGQGGPNYGYTF | TGTGCCAGCAGCCCGGGACAGGGTGGTCCAAACTATGGCTACACCTTC | TRBV7-2 | TRBD1 | TRBJ1-2 | .
CASSYSSSGLYEQYF | TGTGCCAGCAGTTACTCATCTAGCGGGTTGTACGAGCAGTACTTC | TRBV6-5 | TRBD2 | TRBJ2-7 | .
CASSFLGRNTEAFF | TGTGCCAGCAGCTTCCTTGGCAGGAACACTGAAGCTTTCTTT | TRBV7-2 | . | TRBJ1-1 | .
CASSLSAERNQPQHF | TGTGCCAGCAGTTTATCTGCGGAACGCAATCAGCCCCAGCATTTT | TRBV27 | . | TRBJ1-5 | .
CASRKGAAGNQPQHF | TGTGCCAGCAGAAAAGGGGCGGCGGGCAATCAGCCCCAGCATTTT | TRBV27 | . | TRBJ1-5 | .
CASSPRSGRRDTQYF | TGTGCCAGCAGCCCACGTAGCGGGAGGAGGGATACGCAGTATTTT | TRBV7-3 | TRBD2 | TRBJ2-3 | .
CASSSQGEGNTEAFF | TGTGCCAGCAGCTCACAGGGTGAGGGGAACACTGAAGCTTTCTTT | TRBV5-6 | . | TRBJ1-1 | once
CASSFSAGDTDEQYF | TGTGCCAGCAGCTTTAGCGCGGGAGATACGGACGAGCAGTACTTC | TRBV7-9 | TRBD2 | TRBJ2-7 | .
CAWIPATTLNEQYF | TGTGCCTGGATTCCGGCGACTACCCTGAACGAGCAGTACTTC | TRBV30 | . | TRBJ2-7 | .